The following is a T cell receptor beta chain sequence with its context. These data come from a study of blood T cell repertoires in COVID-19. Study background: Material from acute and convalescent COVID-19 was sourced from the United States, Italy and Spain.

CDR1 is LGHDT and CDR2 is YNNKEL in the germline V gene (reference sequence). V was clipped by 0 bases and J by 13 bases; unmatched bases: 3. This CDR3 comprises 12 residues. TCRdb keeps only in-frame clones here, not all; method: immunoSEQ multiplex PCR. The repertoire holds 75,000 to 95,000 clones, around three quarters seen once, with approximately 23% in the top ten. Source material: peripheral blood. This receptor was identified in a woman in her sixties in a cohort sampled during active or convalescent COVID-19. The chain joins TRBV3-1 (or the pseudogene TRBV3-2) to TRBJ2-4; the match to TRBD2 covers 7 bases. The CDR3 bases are TGTGCCAGCAGCCAAGATGGGAGGGAACAGTACTTC. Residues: CASSQDGREQYF.